This T cell receptor beta chain came from a study of Graves' ophthalmopathy and Graves' hyperthyroidism. Study-wide findings and caveats: Clonotypes were expanded in thyroid at above 0.001 frequency, and most also appeared in blood. The model reached 55% to 71% sensitivity and about 72% specificity for predicting ophthalmopathy progression.

The TCR beta CDR3 regions underwent amplification from RNA transcripts. Second-round multiplex PCR came after a first-round RT-PCR that employed HTBI primers. MiXCR, run by TCRdb on the multiplex PCR reads, gives a single entry per CDR3 protein. The table records hundreds of thousands of distinct CDR3 sequences, 45% of them present only once. A remark on this clonotype: Its specificity is unknown.

V gave up 0 bases and J gave up 4 bases, with 15 bases separating them. Germline CDR1 and CDR2: MNHNY and SVGAGI (reference sequence). The CDR3 is 17 residues long. Reliance was placed on clinical symptoms, serum thyroxine, TRAb, thyroid ultrasound and orbital computed tomography for diagnosis. PBMCs were density-gradient isolated from around 9.2 ml fresh blood. The sequence was collected from an adult man with Graves' ophthalmopathy. This rearrangement joins TRBV6-6 to TRBJ1-4; tentatively, D is TRBD1 (5 bases). The source material was peripheral blood. The CDR3 here is CASSYSFAGGDNEKLFF. CDR3 coding DNA: TGTGCCAGCAGTTACTCGTTTGCCGGGGGGGATAATGAAAAACTGTTTTTT.